This T cell receptor (beta chain) was documented in a study of blood T cell repertoires in COVID-19. The CDR3 covers 11 residues. V was cut by 3 bases and J by 2 bases, with 4 bases left in between. Germline CDR1 and CDR2: GTSNPN and SVGIG (reference sequence). This clone has just a few counts. The protocol was immunoSEQ multiplex PCR, while the TCRdb copy is restricted to in-frame clones and leaves out a portion. The profile covers approximately 400,000 clones, with approximately 89% appearing a single time and about 0.86% taken by the ten largest. The source is a woman aged 35 to 49 who had been exposed to COVID-19. The chain has TRBV30 and TRBJ1-2; D not certain. Sequenced input: PBMCs or T cells enriched from blood (not recorded which). DNA of the CDR3: TGTGCCTGGAGCGGGAACTATGGCTACACCTTC. This sequence encodes CAWSGNYGYTF. Combining the CDR3 with reference TRBV30 and TRBJ1-2 gives the whole variable domain SQTIHQWPATLVQPVGSPLSLECTVEGTSNPNLYWYRQAAGRGLQLLFYSVGIGQISSEVPQNLSASRPQDRQFILSSKKLLLSDSGFYLCAWSGNYGYTFGSGTRLTVV.